The 26 T cell receptor beta chains below were found in one sample sequenced in a study of blood T cells in healthy people across ages. A second PCR of roughly 7 to 11 cycles used a sample-barcoded 5' primer and a J-beta primer mix. TCRdb analysed the 5' RACE reads with MiXCR anew, one entry per CDR3 protein. Among roughly 930,000 distinct CDR3 sequences listed, around 49% were seen once. The sample taken for sequencing was blood. These receptors were collected from a man younger than 40 in good health.

This chain links TRBV20-1 with TRBJ2-1; D gene uncertain. The CDR3 covers 13 residues. From germline, CDR1 is DFQATT and CDR2 SNEGSKA (reference sequence). Trimming shortened V by 3 bases and J by 9 bases, and 15 bases separated the two germline ends. The CDR3 nucleotides are TGCAGTGCTAGCGTACAGCTGGAAGGTGAGCAGTTCTTC. This encodes CSASVQLEGEQFF.

This CDR3 is CASSFRPGLAGGRSYEQYF. The CDR3 coding sequence is TGTGCCAGCAGCTTTAGACCCGGACTAGCGGGGGGTCGATCCTACGAGCAGTACTTC. The chain recombines TRBV7-2 with TRBJ2-7, with TRBD2 matching over 14 bases. The V gene's germline CDR1 is SGHTA and CDR2 FQGNSA. The CDR3 covers 19 residues. V gave up 3 bases and J gave up 1 base; unmatched junction bases: 11.

In this sample, this clonotype turned up a few times. This chain connects TRBV4-1 to TRBJ2-1; 10 positions agree with TRBD2. Germline CDR1 and CDR2: MGHRA and YSYEKL. With 0 bases clipped from V and 8 bases from J, the junction kept 7 bases outside the gene matches. CDR3 size: 16 residues. CDR3 DNA sequence: TGCGCCAGCAGCCAAGATAAAACTAGCGGGGACTATGAGCAGTTCTTC. This translates into CASSQDKTSGDYEQFF.

This clonotype was seen a handful of times. The chain has TRBV9 and TRBJ1-2; tentative D call: TRBD1 (5 bases). Trimming left V 3 bases short and J 2 bases short, with 11 bases between. This CDR3 comprises 14 residues. The V gene's germline CDR1 is SGDLS and CDR2 YYNGEE. CDR3 sequence (DNA): TGTGCCAGCAGCGCGGGAGGGGAGAACTATGGCTACACCTTC. Amino acids: CASSAGGENYGYTF.

This chain uses TRBV7-8 with TRBJ2-1, with D perhaps matching TRBD2 (6 bases). V was pared by 5 bases and J by 3 bases, with 11 bases between. The germline V gene has CDR1 SGHVS and CDR2 FQNEAQ. The CDR3 spans 14 residues. CDR3 DNA sequence: TGTGCCAGCAGCGACGAGGACTACTACAATGAGCAGTTCTTC. Encoded protein: CASSDEDYYNEQFF.

This clonotype came up once. The chain has TRBV6-6 and TRBJ2-3; 7 bases agree with TRBD1. The length of the CDR3 is 14 residues. Germline CDR1 and CDR2: MNHNY and SVGAGI (reference sequence). V lost 6 bases, J lost 3 bases, and 6 bases stayed unmatched. In nucleotides, the CDR3 is TGTGCCAGCAGGACTCAACAGGGGACAGATACGCAGTATTTT. Protein sequence: CASRTQQGTDTQYF.

This clonotype has a single count. The chain combines TRBV5-1 with TRBJ2-5; TRBD2 agrees at 10 bases. This CDR3 comprises 19 residues. Germline trimming cut 4 bases from V and 1 base from J; bases unmatched to any gene: 16. The V gene's germline CDR1 is SGHRS and CDR2 YFSETQ. CDR3 nucleotide sequence: TGCGCCAGCAGCCTGGCCCAGCGGGGGGGCCCAGTATCCCAAGAGACCCAGTACTTC. This gives the protein CASSLAQRGGPVSQETQYF.

The V call is TRBV12-3 or TRBV12-4, the J call TRBJ1-1, with 7 nucleotides matching TRBD1. J gave up 6 bases and V 5 bases, and 9 bases lay outside the gene matches. The CDR3 loop spans 14 amino acids. The CDR3 coding sequence is TGTGCCAGCAGTCCATCGACAGGGCTAGCTGAAGCTTTCTTT. Translated, it gives CASSPSTGLAEAFF.

This clonotype was seen a few times. The chain uses TRBV5-1 and TRBJ2-1, with TRBD2 identical over 8 bases. V lost 0 bases and J lost 8; bases outside the gene matches: 4. This CDR3 region has 14 residues. Looked up from germline, CDR1 is SGHRS and CDR2 is YFSETQ. The DNA of the CDR3 is TGCGCCAGCAGCTTGGCCGGGAGGGTCGATGAGCAGTTCTTC. Translation gives CASSLAGRVDEQFF.

The chain joins TRBV20-1 to TRBJ1-4, with 9 bases that match TRBD1. Trimming cost V 5 bases and J 4 bases; bases outside gene matches: 5. This CDR3 is 14 amino acids long. Germline V CDR1 and CDR2: DFQATT, SNEGSKA (reference sequence). In DNA, the CDR3 is TGCAGTGCTGGGCGGACAGGGGATAATGAAAAACTGTTTTTT. The encoded protein is CSAGRTGDNEKLFF.

The V call is TRBV5-1, the J call TRBJ2-7; TRBD1 agrees at 10 bases. The germline CDR1 and CDR2 sequences are SGHRS and YFSETQ. This CDR3 has 12 amino acids. J lost 4 bases, V lost 10 bases, and 5 bases had no gene match. The CDR3 region has the DNA TGCGCCGGGGACAGGGGTAAATACGAGCAGTACTTC. Protein sequence: CAGDRGKYEQYF.

The genes are TRBV6-1 and TRBJ2-7, with no clear D. The V end was cut by 2 bases, the J end by 0 bases, with 14 bases between. There are 16 residues in the CDR3. Germline CDR1 reads MNHNS; CDR2 reads SASEGT. The chain's CDR3 is CASSEIHRGSSYEQYF. CDR3 sequence (DNA): TGTGCCAGCAGTGAAATCCACCGAGGCAGCTCCTACGAGCAGTACTTC.

This clonotype was detected only once. The V and J genes are TRBV7-2 and TRBJ2-2; D gene ambiguous. Germline V CDR1 and CDR2: SGHTA, FQGNSA. The CDR3 consists of 13 residues. The V end was cut by 9 bases, the J end by 2 bases, with 10 bases between. DNA for the CDR3: TGTGCCAGAGGTGGGGATAACACCGGGGAGCTGTTTTTT. Its translation: CARGGDNTGELFF.

V is TRBV6-6 and J is TRBJ1-1, with D perhaps TRBD1 (5 bases). Trimming left V 6 bases short and J 11 bases short, with 19 bases between. The germline V gene has CDR1 MNHNY and CDR2 SVGAGI (reference sequence). The CDR3 has 13 residues. The CDR3 here is CASSLTPRVGAFF. The CDR3, as DNA: TGTGCCAGCAGCCTTACCCCCAGGGTAGGGGCTTTCTTT.

This clonotype was detected many times. This sequence joins TRBV5-1 and TRBJ2-7; the D is unclear. CDR1 and CDR2 from the germline V gene are SGHRS and YFSETQ. The CDR3 extends over 13 amino acids. V was shortened by 1 base and J by 0 bases, with 5 bases between the two germline ends. CDR3 nucleotides: TGCGCCAGCAGCTTGACATCCTCCTACGAGCAGTACTTC. This gives the protein CASSLTSSYEQYF. Full variable domain (missing parts from reference TRBV5-1 and TRBJ2-7): KAGVTQTPRYLIKTRGQQVTLSCSPISGHRSVSWYQQTPGQGLQFLFEYFSETQRNKGNFPGRFSGRQFSNSRSEMNVSTLELGDSALYLCASSLTSSYEQYFGPGTRLTVT.

V gene TRBV7-3 combines with J gene TRBJ2-1, with 7 bases fitting TRBD2. Losses at the gene ends were 4 bases for V and 0 bases for J; bases not matched to a gene: 6. The germline V gene encodes CDR1 SGHTA and CDR2 FQGTGA. This CDR3 has 16 amino acids. CDR3 sequence reads: CASSSSSGSSYNEQFF. The CDR3 DNA reads as TGTGCCAGCAGCTCTTCTAGCGGCAGCTCCTACAATGAGCAGTTCTTC.

The J gene is TRBJ2-1, the V gene TRBV12-3 or TRBV12-4, with 8 nucleotides matching TRBD2. The CDR3 is 12 amino acids. V gave up 6 bases and J gave up 9 bases; unmatched junction bases: 4. CDR3 DNA: TGTGCCAGCAGATTCGGACTAGCTGAGCAGTTCTTC. It yields the protein CASRFGLAEQFF.

In its sample, this clonotype was seen a few times. The gene calls are TRBV6-6 and TRBJ1-2; D ambiguous. CDR1 and CDR2 from the germline V gene are MNHNY and SVGAGI (reference sequence). V gave up 8 bases and J gave up 0 bases, with 13 bases separating them. This CDR3 contains 14 residues. CDR3 sequence reads: CASLQQVANYGYTF. The CDR3 coding sequence is TGTGCCAGCCTGCAGCAGGTAGCTAACTATGGCTACACCTTC.

This clonotype was seen a single time. The V call is TRBV11-1, the J call TRBJ1-2, with 8 bases aligning to TRBD1. The germline CDR1 and CDR2 sequences are SGHAT and FQDESV (reference sequence). The junction had 2 bases not matched to a gene; V was cut back by 2 bases and J by 6 bases. This CDR3 has 13 amino acids. CDR3 in DNA: TGTGCCAGCAGCTTACCACAGGGGGATGGCTACACCTTC. Translation: CASSLPQGDGYTF.

This clonotype has a single count. Being one base from a much bigger clone, this may be a read error. The chain carries TRBV9 and TRBJ2-1; unclear D gene. CDR1 is SGDLS, CDR2 YYNGEE, per germline. The length of the CDR3 is 13 residues. The DNA of the CDR3 is TGTGCCAGCAGCGGAAATTACAAGAATGAGCGGTTCTTC. Translation gives CASSGNYKNERFF.

This clonotype was counted between two and nine times. The chain joins TRBV6-6 to TRBJ2-7; TRBD1 aligns across 8 bases. The CDR3 contains 15 residues. Trimming cost V 7 bases and J 0 bases; bases outside gene matches: 8. In germline, CDR1 is MNHNY, CDR2 SVGAGI (reference sequence). The CDR3 loop is CASIFDRGISYEQYF. The DNA of the CDR3 is TGTGCCAGCATTTTTGACAGGGGCATCTCCTACGAGCAGTACTTC.

The V and J genes are TRBV12-3 or TRBV12-4 and TRBJ2-1; 7 positions match TRBD1. The trim removed 7 bases at V and 0 bases at J, leaving 3 bases unmatched. This CDR3 has 14 residues. This chain's CDR3 is CASNRGISYNEQFF. The CDR3 DNA is TGTGCCAGCAACAGGGGCATCTCCTACAATGAGCAGTTCTTC.

V is TRBV6-5 and J is TRBJ2-3; D may be TRBD1 or TRBD2 (5 bases each). Trimming shortened V by 0 bases and J by 0 bases, and 10 bases separated the two germline ends. This CDR3 has 16 amino acids. Per the germline V gene, CDR1 is MNHEY and CDR2 is SVGAGI. The CDR3 coding sequence is TGTGCCAGCAGTTACTCCGGGACGACTAGCACAGATACGCAGTATTTT. Its protein product is CASSYSGTTSTDTQYF.

This sequence joins TRBV11-3 and TRBJ1-2; TRBD1 is a possible D gene (5 bases). This CDR3 spans 12 amino acids. The germline V gene encodes CDR1 SGHNT and CDR2 YENEEA. Trimming pared 3 bases from V and 6 bases from J, leaving 8 bases between. CDR3 nucleotides: TGTGCCAGCAGCTTCAGGGAGCATGGCTACACCTTC. Translated, it gives CASSFREHGYTF.

This clonotype was seen only once. The chain is built from TRBV27 and TRBJ2-3; TRBD2 matches 8 bases. This CDR3 region has 17 residues. Germline CDR1 reads MNHEY; CDR2 reads SMNVEV (reference sequence). V gave up 4 bases and J gave up 2 bases; unmatched junction bases: 11. The CDR3 is CASSSQLAGKNTDTQYF. The CDR3 bases are TGTGCCAGCAGTTCCCAATTAGCGGGAAAGAACACAGATACGCAGTATTTT.

The rearrangement joins TRBV6-1 to TRBJ1-5, with D possibly TRBD1 on 5 matching bases. Per germline, CDR1 MNHNS and CDR2 SASEGT. CDR3 length: 17 amino acids. The V end was cut by 4 bases, the J end by 1 base, with 17 bases between. CDR3 amino acids: CASSAPVGGWSNQPQHF. The CDR3 DNA is TGTGCCAGCAGTGCTCCCGTCGGGGGTTGGAGCAATCAGCCCCAGCATTTT.